The TCR beta chain described here comes from a study of blood T cell repertoires in COVID-19. As for the study in general: Acute-phase and convalescent COVID-19 samples originated in the United States, Italy and Spain.

Germline assignment: CDR1 LNHDA and CDR2 SQIVND (reference sequence). The V end was cut by 5 bases, the J end by 13 bases, with 20 bases between. This CDR3 spans 13 amino acids. This clone was recorded a few times. In the source study's methods: Scientists estimated how many nucleated cells there were by amplifying reference gene primers. Only in-frame clones appear in the TCRdb table, and some are missing; sequencing was by immunoSEQ multiplex PCR. V, J and clone size are taken as reported in that table, and D and trimming were inferred from the DNA itself. The repertoire holds some 350,000 clones, with around 83% as singletons.

The TCR originated in a man aged 25 to 40 with active or convalescent COVID-19. Sequences were obtained from peripheral blood. This rearrangement joins TRBV19 to TRBJ1-2, with D uncertain. CDR3 loop: CASSVGTHRGFTF. CDR3 DNA: TGTGCCAGTAGTGTGGGTACCCATCGAGGGTTCACCTTC.